This is a list of T cell receptor beta chains from one sample in a study of CD8+CD57+ T cells in acquired aplastic anemia. TCRdb fed the reads into MiXCR, producing one record per CDR3 protein. This table has a few hundred thousand distinct CDR3 sequences, about 56% appearing once. Sequencing was done on a sample of sorted CD4+, CD8+, or CD8+CD57+ T cells (not recorded which) from PBMCs. All receptors come from a human donor with severe aplastic anemia or a healthy control (not recorded which). The CDR3 runs from the conserved cysteine through the conserved F or W. D genes are given only for firm matches. Clone size is not always given. Where it is, it says once, few, many or a class for expanded clones.

D gene	V gene	clone size	J gene	CDR3 DNA	CDR3 protein
NA	TRBV7-2	once	TRBJ2-1	TGTGCCAGCAGCTCAGCCGGGACAAGGCGGAATGAGCAGTTCTTC	CASSSAGTRRNEQFF
NA	TRBV12-3/TRBV12-4	few	TRBJ1-2	TGTGCCAGCAGTTTAATAGCTAACTATGGCTACACCTTC	CASSLIANYGYTF
NA	TRBV6-4	many	TRBJ1-1	TGTGCCAGCAGTGTTGGGCTCGGGACTGAAGCTTTCTTT	CASSVGLGTEAFF
NA	TRBV9	NA	TRBJ1-6	NA	CASSVGQGAANPPLHF
NA	TRBV5-1	NA	TRBJ2-4	TGCGCCAGCAGCCCCAACACAGGGCGGGACATTCAGTACTTC	CASSPNTGRDIQYF
TRBD2	TRBV7-9	NA	TRBJ2-2	TGTGCCAGCAGCCCGCTTCCCAAGATAGCGGGGGGGCCACTGCTGTTTTTT	CASSPLPKIAGGPLLFF
TRBD1	TRBV4-3	many	TRBJ2-1	TGCGCCAGCAGCCAAAGCCCGACAGGGCCTTTGGTGAATGAGCAGTTCTTC	CASSQSPTGPLVNEQFF
TRBD2	TRBV30	NA	TRBJ2-3	TGTGCCTGGAGTTCAACTAGCGGGGGCCCTTATACGCAGTATTTT	CAWSSTSGGPYTQYF
NA	TRBV24-1	NA	TRBJ2-5	TGTGCCACCAGTGATTTGGGACAGAACCAAGAGACCCAGTACTTC	CATSDLGQNQETQYF
NA	TRBV6-2/TRBV6-3	many	TRBJ1-1	TGTGCCAGCAGTTACTCTCCCAGGGGCACTGAAGCTTTCTTT	CASSYSPRGTEAFF
NA	TRBV20-1	many	TRBJ2-2	TGCAGTGCGCGAGAGGGGGTTGCGCCGGACACCGGGGAGCTGTTTTTT	CSAREGVAPDTGELFF
TRBD1	TRBV7-2	NA	TRBJ2-5	TGTGCCAGCAGCTTGACCGGGACAGAAGCGACCCAGTACTTC	CASSLTGTEATQYF
NA	TRBV20-1	many	TRBJ2-6	TGCAGTGCCCGCGGTGTGACAGACAAATCATCTGGGGCCAACGTCCTGACTTTC	CSARGVTDKSSGANVLTF
NA	TRBV2	NA	TRBJ2-1	TGTGCCAGCAGCGCAGATCTGAGGTCGTCCTTC	CASSADLRSSF
NA	TRBV29-1	many	TRBJ1-2	TGCAGCGCTGATGGCTACACCTTC	CSADGYTF
TRBD2	TRBV12-5	many	TRBJ2-1	TGTGCGACTCCTCTAGCGGGGGGCTACAATGAGCAGTTCTTC	CATPLAGGYNEQFF
NA	TRBV2	NA	TRBJ2-1	TGTGCCAGCAGTGTTTCCAACAGGGAGGACCCCAATGAGCAGTTCTTC	CASSVSNREDPNEQFF
TRBD1	TRBV20-1	many	TRBJ1-5	TGCAGTGCTGGACAGGGGGTCAATCAGCCCCAGCATTTT	CSAGQGVNQPQHF
TRBD2	TRBV29-1	NA	TRBJ2-3	TGCAGCGCGAGAACTAGCGGGAGGGTGATAGATACGCAGTATTTT	CSARTSGRVIDTQYF
NA	TRBV20-1	many	TRBJ1-2	TGCAGTGCATGGGGGGGGGCGGGCTATGGCTACACCTTC	CSAWGGAGYGYTF
TRBD1	TRBV20-1	NA	TRBJ1-1	TGCAGTGCGAGGGACAGGGCTAACGCTGAAGCTTTCTTT	CSARDRANAEAFF
NA	TRBV5-4	NA	TRBJ1-2	TGTGCCAGCAGCTTGGGTGCCAGGAACTATGGCTACACCTTC	CASSLGARNYGYTF
NA	TRBV20-1	NA	TRBJ2-7	TGCAGTGCTAGAGATCCGACGCGGAGCTCCTACGAGCAGTACTTC	CSARDPTRSSYEQYF
NA	TRBV19	few	TRBJ2-2	TGTGCCAGTAGTATGACAGGACTAGGGCGAGGCACCGGGGAGCTGTTTTTT	CASSMTGLGRGTGELFF
TRBD1	TRBV10-3	NA	TRBJ2-4	TGTGCCATCAGTGCCTCTTTGACAGGGGTTGAAAACATTCAGTACTTC	CAISASLTGVENIQYF
NA	TRBV7-6	NA	TRBJ1-6	TGTGCCAGCACCACCGGATATAATTCACCCCTCCACTTT	CASTTGYNSPLHF
NA	TRBV24-1	NA	TRBJ2-1	TGTGCCACCGAGGGGGGGCTCAATGAGCAGTTCTTC	CATEGGLNEQFF
TRBD2	TRBV29-1	few	TRBJ2-3	TGCAGCGTTCGTGGACTAGCGGGACGCACAGATACGCAGTATTTT	CSVRGLAGRTDTQYF
NA	TRBV5-1	many	TRBJ2-3	TGCGCCAGCAGCTTGCGTGGTTTGGGCACAGATACGCAGTATTTT	CASSLRGLGTDTQYF
NA	TRBV7-8	many	TRBJ1-1	TGTGCCAGCAGCTTGGACCTTTCGGCGGGGAACACTGAAGCTTTCTTT	CASSLDLSAGNTEAFF
NA	TRBV27	few	TRBJ1-5	TGTGCCAGCAGTTCCCACTCTATTAGCAGTCAGCCCCAGCATTTT	CASSSHSISSQPQHF
NA	TRBV12-3/TRBV12-4	once	TRBJ2-3	TGTGCCAGCAGTCACGGTACAGATACGCAGTATTTT	CASSHGTDTQYF
TRBD1	TRBV5-1	NA	TRBJ1-1	TGCGCCAGCAGCCTGGACAGGGGGTCGTACACTGAAGCTTTCTTT	CASSLDRGSYTEAFF
NA	TRBV10-3	NA	TRBJ1-1	TGTGCCATCAGTCAAGGGACGGTACTGGACACTGAAGCTTTCTTT	CAISQGTVLDTEAFF
NA	TRBV6-2/TRBV6-3	NA	TRBJ2-6	TGTGCCACAAGACAGGCTGGCTCTGGGGCCAACGTCCTGACTTTC	CATRQAGSGANVLTF
TRBD1	TRBV10-3	NA	TRBJ1-6	TGTGCCATCGCCGACAGGGAACCCTCCTATAATTCACCCCTCCACTTT	CAIADREPSYNSPLHF
NA	TRBV7-2	NA	TRBJ2-1	TGTGCCAGCAGCTTCGGCCGACTCAGCGAGCAGTTCTTC	CASSFGRLSEQFF
TRBD2	TRBV10-3	NA	TRBJ2-2	TGTGCCAGCAGGATTAGCGGGGGGCTGTTTTTT	CASRISGGLFF
TRBD1	TRBV20-1	NA	TRBJ1-4	TGCAGTTCGACAGGGCTGGCAACTAATGAAAAACTGTTTTTT	CSSTGLATNEKLFF
NA	TRBV5-5	NA	TRBJ1-2	TGTGCCAGCAGCCACGGGACACCTTCGGGCTACACCTTC	CASSHGTPSGYTF
TRBD2	TRBV5-1	many	TRBJ2-1	TGCGCCAGCAGCTTGACCACCCGGGAGGTCAATGAGCAGTTCTTC	CASSLTTREVNEQFF
NA	TRBV5-6	many	TRBJ1-3	TGTGCCAGCAGCCGTATTTCCGGGACACTCTCTGGAAACACCATATATTTT	CASSRISGTLSGNTIYF
NA	TRBV2	NA	TRBJ1-2	TGTGCCAGCAGTGAAGCGCTTGCGACTGTTGGCTACACCTTC	CASSEALATVGYTF
TRBD2	TRBV3-1	NA	TRBJ2-7	TGTGCCGGCAGCTACGGGAGGGGTTACGAGCAGTACTTC	CAGSYGRGYEQYF
NA	TRBV7-2	NA	TRBJ2-1	TGTGCCAGCAGCTATCCATCGACCACCGCACAGCGGGCGAGCTCCTACAATGAGCAGTTCTTC	CASSYPSTTAQRASSYNEQFF
NA	TRBV15	NA	TRBJ2-7	TGTGCCACCAGCAGAGATCAGGGCTACGAGCAGTACTTC	CATSRDQGYEQYF
NA	TRBV19	many	TRBJ1-2	TGTGCCAGTACGAGGACAGAGGGTGGCTACACCTTC	CASTRTEGGYTF
TRBD1	TRBV29-1	NA	TRBJ1-2	TGCAGCGTTGTCCGTGGGACAGTGAGTAACTATGGCTACACCTTC	CSVVRGTVSNYGYTF
NA	TRBV24-1	NA	TRBJ1-3	TGTGCCACCAACGGGCGCTCTGGAAACACCATATATTTT	CATNGRSGNTIYF
NA	TRBV7-9	NA	TRBJ1-1	TGTGCCAGCAGCTTGGTGGGTGCAGGCGGGGCTGAAGCTTTCTTT	CASSLVGAGGAEAFF
TRBD1	TRBV7-2	NA	TRBJ2-7	TGTGCCAGCAGCCCTGCGACAGGGGTATGCTACGAGCAGTACTTC	CASSPATGVCYEQYF
NA	TRBV5-6	many	TRBJ2-4	TGTGCCAGCAGCTTGGGGCCTCAGGGGTTCGGCATTCAGTACTTC	CASSLGPQGFGIQYF
TRBD1	TRBV3-1	many	TRBJ1-2	TGTGCCAGCAGCCAGTCCAGGGGGGAGTATGGCTACACCTTC	CASSQSRGEYGYTF
NA	TRBV20-1	many	TRBJ1-4	TGCAGTGCTAGAACAGGGAATGAAAAACTGTTTTTT	CSARTGNEKLFF
NA	TRBV7-3	NA	TRBJ2-2	TGTGCCAGCAGCCCACTAGCCACCGGGGAGCTGTTTTTT	CASSPLATGELFF